This TCR beta chain was obtained from a study of monozygotic twins with inflammatory bowel disease. Study observations and caveats: Part of the variability in patient repertoires may have come from differing immunosuppressive treatments. Individual T cell subtypes were not distinguishable.

Each UMI, carrying a 6-nucleotide sample barcode, came from template switching. TCRdb derives one entry per CDR3 protein from the 5' RACE reads, leaving out DNA. This sample contains about 300,000 distinct CDR3 sequences. This CDR3 has 14 residues. The germline CDR1 and CDR2 sequences are SEHNR and FQNEAQ (reference sequence). Collection yielded approximately 2.3 ml of blood per donor. Comments on this clonotype: Antigen specificity is unknown.

The chain combines TRBV7-9 with TRBJ2-5; TCRdb's D call of TRBD1 is untestable without DNA. This receptor was obtained from a human donor with ulcerative colitis or Crohn's disease, or a healthy co-twin of an affected twin (not recorded which). The specimen sequenced was blood. This CDR3 is CASTGTGDQETQYF.